This T cell receptor beta chain was sequenced for a study of neurological immune-mediated disorders. Study-level points and caveats: Phylogenetic grouping put 18 of 34 multiple sclerosis patients' repertoires into one related-CDR3 cluster, a possible signature. Falling below healthy controls, multiple sclerosis showed the least TCR clonal expansion, while HTLV-1-associated myelopathy showed the most.

5'RACE generated cDNA with 10-nucleotide random UMIs. TCRdb re-called the 5' RACE reads through MiXCR, storing one row per CDR3 protein. The table records nearly 60,000 distinct CDR3 sequences, 3% to 4% of them present only once. Trimming stripped 5 bases from V and 10 bases from J, with 16 bases between. The V gene's germline CDR1 is MNHEY and CDR2 SMNVEV (reference sequence). This CDR3 has 13 residues. Many counts were recorded for this clonotype. Its specificity is not known. The chain is built from TRBV27 and TRBJ2-3, with a possible D match to TRBD2 (6 bases). Sequencing was performed on PBMCs. The sequence derives from a woman in her sixties or seventies with multiple sclerosis. This CDR3 reads CASSLSFSGAQYF. As DNA, the CDR3 is TGTGCCAGCAGTCTTAGCTTTAGCGGAGCGCAGTATTTT.